Listed below are T cell receptor beta chains from one sample, sequenced in a study of blood T cell repertoires in COVID-19. Here immunoSEQ multiplex PCR was the method, and the copy in TCRdb shows in-frame clones only, minus some. This table holds around 140,000 clones, 80% to 90% found once. The source material was peripheral blood. The receptors originated from a human donor with acute or convalescent COVID-19. The donor label of this sample is uncertain. The CDR3 runs from the conserved cysteine through the conserved F or W. Each record gives: V gene, D gene, clone size, J gene, CDR3 DNA, CDR3 protein. The D gene is left open where the match is weak. Expanded clones get a size class; other rows say once, few or many, or leave the size out.

>TRBV9|.|few|TRBJ1-4
TGTGCCAGCAGCGTAGAGGCAGGGCGAGTCAATGAAAAACTGTTTTTT
CASSVEAGRVNEKLFF
>TRBV6-2/TRBV6-3|.|.|TRBJ2-3
TGTGCCAGCAGTTACCGTATTGGGCAGTTCACAGATACGCAGTATTTT
CASSYRIGQFTDTQYF
>TRBV7-9|.|.|TRBJ1-5
TGTGCCAGCAGCTTAGTAGGGGGAAGCAATCAGCCCCAGCATTTT
CASSLVGGSNQPQHF
>TRBV6-2/TRBV6-3|.|once|TRBJ1-5
TGTGCCAGCAGTTACTTCAGGAATCAGCCCCAGCATTTT
CASSYFRNQPQHF
>TRBV27|.|.|TRBJ2-7
TGTGCCAGCAGCACCGACCAGGGGACCAGCGACGAGCAGTACTTC
CASSTDQGTSDEQYF
>TRBV6-1|.|.|TRBJ1-3
TGTGCCAGCAGTCACGCACCCGGGGGAGGAAACACCATATATTTT
CASSHAPGGGNTIYF
>TRBV4-1|TRBD1|.|TRBJ2-3
TGCGCCAGCAGCCAAGTCGGTGGCGGCAGGGGGTTTAGTGCGCAGTATTTT
CASSQVGGGRGFSAQYF
>TRBV6-5|TRBD1|once|TRBJ2-1
TGTGCCAGCAGTCGACAGGGAAGGTATGAGCAGTTCTTC
CASSRQGRYEQFF
>TRBV19|.|few|TRBJ1-6
TGTGCCAGTACCCTATCCCGACAGGTCTATAATTCACCCCTCCACTTT
CASTLSRQVYNSPLHF
>TRBV2|TRBD1|.|TRBJ2-2
TGTGCCAGCAGTGGACAGGGGGGGACCGGGGAGCTGTTTTTT
CASSGQGGTGELFF
>TRBV19|TRBD1|many|TRBJ1-5
TGTGCCAGTAGTAACCCCGGGACAGGGGGTAATCAGCCCCAGCATTTT
CASSNPGTGGNQPQHF
>TRBV30|.|.|TRBJ1-1
TGTGCCTGGAGTGCCGGCCAACCATCAGGGGTTCTCTTCTCTTTCTTT
CAWSAGQPSGVLFSFF
>TRBV5-1|.|few|TRBJ1-6
TGCGCCAGCAGCTTGGTTGGCAGGGGTGAAATTTCACCCCTCCACTTT
CASSLVGRGEISPLHF
>TRBV5-1|TRBD1|.|TRBJ1-1
TGCGCCAGCACCCTGACAGGGGCCAACACTGAAGCTTTCTTT
CASTLTGANTEAFF
>TRBV18|.|.|TRBJ1-5
TGTGCCAGCTCTTCGTCAGGGCCCCTCAGGCAGCCCCAGCATTTT
CASSSSGPLRQPQHF
>TRBV7-3|TRBD1|.|TRBJ1-2
TGTGCCAGCAGCGGGACAGGGGGCTATGGCTACACCTTC
CASSGTGGYGYTF
>TRBV19|.|.|TRBJ1-4
TGTGCCAGTAGTGGGGGGGGTCGTCTCACGGGCGAAAAACTGTTTTTT
CASSGGGRLTGEKLFF
>TRBV7-2|.|few|TRBJ1-2
TGTGCCAGCAGCTTAGCGGGGGGTAGCTATGGCTACACCTTC
CASSLAGGSYGYTF
>TRBV2|.|.|TRBJ2-5
TGTGCCAGCACCGGCCAAGAGACCCAGTACTTC
CASTGQETQYF
>TRBV11-3|.|.|TRBJ1-6
TGTGCCAGCAGCTTAGAGGCCAATTCACCCCTCCACTTT
CASSLEANSPLHF
>TRBV15|TRBD1|.|TRBJ2-4
TGTGCCACCCAAAAAGTGGACAGGGCGGTGGACATTCAGTACTTC
CATQKVDRAVDIQYF
>TRBV20-1|.|few|TRBJ2-5
TGCAGTGCTAGTCGTGTACAGGGTGAAGAGACCCAGTACTTC
CSASRVQGEETQYF
>TRBV28|TRBD1|.|TRBJ1-2
TGTGCCAGCAGTCTCCGCGCAATCCCGGGACAGCTGGGGGGCTACACCTTC
CASSLRAIPGQLGGYTF
>TRBV6-2/TRBV6-3|TRBD1|.|TRBJ2-6
TGTGCCAGCAGTTACGCAGGGGGTTCAGGGGCCAACGTCCTGACTTTC
CASSYAGGSGANVLTF
>TRBV19|TRBD1|few|TRBJ2-1
TGTGCCTCCGGGACAGGCTACAATGAGCAGTTCTTC
CASGTGYNEQFF
>TRBV19|TRBD1|.|TRBJ1-2
TGTGCCAGTAGTACAGGACAGGAAAGGTATGGCTACACCTTC
CASSTGQERYGYTF
>TRBV3-1/TRBV3-2|TRBD1|.|TRBJ2-5
TGTGCCAGCATCGTGGACAGGGGAGAGACCCAGTACTTC
CASIVDRGETQYF
>TRBV7-3|.|.|TRBJ2-1
TGTGCCAGCAGCTCTCAGGGGGAGCAGTTCTTC
CASSSQGEQFF